The rows below give T cell receptor beta chains drawn from one sample of a study of T cells in Graves' hyperthyroidism and ophthalmopathy. TCRdb independently ran MiXCR on the multiplex PCR reads; one entry per CDR3 protein. The data show around 340,000 distinct CDR3 sequences, 20% to 25% seen once. Sequencing input: blood. These receptor sequences come from a woman aged 45-59 years with Graves' hyperthyroidism. Each CDR3 is given with its conserved first and last residue. D genes are given only for firm matches. Size is omitted from some rows. Given values are once, few, many or a class for expanded clones.

J gene	clone size	D gene	V gene	CDR3 DNA	CDR3 protein
TRBJ2-2	few	TRBD2	TRBV28	TGTGCCAGCAGTCCTTATATCCCGCGGGAGGGTGTGTACACCGGGGAGCTGTTTTTT	CASSPYIPREGVYTGELFF
TRBJ2-3	many	-	TRBV29-1	TGCAGCGTTGTCCCGTGGGATACGCAGTATTTT	CSVVPWDTQYF
TRBJ2-5	many	TRBD2	TRBV7-9	TGTGCCAGCAGCGGAGCGGGGGGACCAGAGACCCAGTACTTC	CASSGAGGPETQYF
TRBJ1-4	many	-	TRBV6-1	TGTGCCAGCAGTTCCACGGGGGGGACTAATGAAAAACTGTTTTTT	CASSSTGGTNEKLFF
TRBJ2-1	many	-	TRBV5-1	TGCGCCAGCAGCTTAACCGGGACACGCAATGAGCAGTTCTTC	CASSLTGTRNEQFF
TRBJ2-1	few	-	TRBV6-1	TGTGCCAGCAGTGACACTTGGACGCGGCTCTACAATGAGCAGTTCTTC	CASSDTWTRLYNEQFF
TRBJ2-7	once	TRBD2	TRBV28	TGTGCCAGCAGTTCCGACGCGGGAGGGGATCCCTACGAGCAGTACTTC	CASSSDAGGDPYEQYF
TRBJ2-7	many	-	TRBV12-3/TRBV12-4	TGTGCCAGCAGCCCGACTAGGTTCTCCTACGAGCAGTACTTC	CASSPTRFSYEQYF
TRBJ2-7	many	TRBD1	TRBV2	TGTGCCAGCGGGACAGGGGGCTACGAGCAGTACTTC	CASGTGGYEQYF
TRBJ1-2	many	-	TRBV28	TGTGCCAGCAGCCCGACTGCTAACTATGGCTACACCTTC	CASSPTANYGYTF
TRBJ2-4	few	TRBD2	TRBV4-1	TGCGCCAGCAGCTCCTCGCGGGAGCAGCCATACCCCGCCAAAAACATTCAGTACTTC	CASSSSREQPYPAKNIQYF
TRBJ1-1	few	TRBD1	TRBV20-1	TGCAGTGCTAGCCCGCAGGGGGTGCCCATGAACACTGAAGCTTTCTTT	CSASPQGVPMNTEAFF
TRBJ2-1	many	TRBD2	TRBV5-1	TGCGCCAGCAGCTTGTCGGGGGGTGACTACAATGAGCAGTTCTTC	CASSLSGGDYNEQFF
TRBJ1-1	many	TRBD1	TRBV6-1	TGTGCCAGCGGAGGAGCAGGGGGCAACACTGAAGCTTTCTTT	CASGGAGGNTEAFF
TRBJ2-1	many	TRBD2	TRBV5-1	TGCGCCAGCAGCCCCGGAGGGCGGGAGGAACTTTATGAGCAGTTCTTC	CASSPGGREELYEQFF
TRBJ2-3	few	-	TRBV20-1	TGCAGTGCTAAACAGGGAGTTGCGCAGTATTTT	CSAKQGVAQYF
TRBJ1-3	few	-	TRBV6-5	TGTGCCAGCAGTTACACCCTAGGACGGGGGCTCTCTGGAAACACCATATATTTT	CASSYTLGRGLSGNTIYF
TRBJ2-7	-	-	TRBV11-1	TGTGCCAGCAGCTTAATGGGGTTTGCCTCCTACGAGCAGTACTTC	CASSLMGFASYEQYF
TRBJ2-1	few	TRBD2	TRBV6-1	TGTGCCAGCCGGATGACTAGCGGGGGGGCCGGGGAGCAGTTCTTC	CASRMTSGGAGEQFF
TRBJ1-1	many	-	TRBV20-1	TGCAGTGCCGTAACGACAGTGAACACTGAAGCTTTCTTT	CSAVTTVNTEAFF
TRBJ1-3	few	-	TRBV6-2/TRBV6-3	TGTGCCAGCAGTTACTCTAATTCCGGAAACACCATATATTTT	CASSYSNSGNTIYF
TRBJ1-2	many	-	TRBV29-1	TGCAGCGTTGACCCCGTGGGCTATGGCTACACCTTC	CSVDPVGYGYTF
TRBJ2-7	-	-	TRBV7-8	TGTGCCAGCAGCCTAGGGCCGGCTAACGAGCAGTACTTC	CASSLGPANEQYF
TRBJ1-1	many	-	TRBV6-1	TGTGCCAGCAGCGGACAGTTTCCCACTGAAGCTTTCTTC	CASSGQFPTEAFF
TRBJ2-1	-	-	TRBV12-5	TGTGCTAGTGGTTTGTCTAGGACGAATGAGCAGTTCTTC	CASGLSRTNEQFF
TRBJ2-7	many	-	TRBV3-1	TGTGCCAGCAGCCAATTAGCGGATGCTCGGGGCGAGCAGTACTTC	CASSQLADARGEQYF
TRBJ2-7	few	-	TRBV29-1	TGCAGCGCCGGTTATGCGGGGACCTACGAGCAGTACTTC	CSAGYAGTYEQYF
TRBJ2-1	many	TRBD1	TRBV12-5	TGTGCTAGTGGTTTGGTAACGGGACAGGCGCCGCCTGAGCAGTTCTTC	CASGLVTGQAPPEQFF
TRBJ1-6	many	TRBD1	TRBV13	TGTGCCAGCAGCTTAGGGGACAGGGGTACTTCACCCCTCCACTTT	CASSLGDRGTSPLHF